This TCR beta chain was identified in a study of T cell responses to AZD1222 COVID-19 vaccine. General observations from the study: Most donors were white British and more were female, and clonal diversity was possibly underestimated.

Details on this clone: What it binds is unknown.

Measured with immunoSEQ multiplex PCR; TCRdb has only the in-frame clones, and not every one. The data hold under 200,000 clones, with just over 90% observed a single time. V was pared by 3 bases and J by 6 bases, with 13 bases of the junction left unmatched. The CDR3 is 17 residues long. Looked up from germline, CDR1 is SGHDT and CDR2 is YYEEEE. The sequencing used peripheral blood, collected 28 days after the second dose of the MenACWY control vaccine. The sequence was collected from an adult who received the MenACWY meningococcal vaccine as a control. V is TRBV5-6 and J is TRBJ2-1; 9 nucleotides align to TRBD2. CDR3 bases: TGTGCCAGCAGCTCGGACGGGGGACTAGCCGAGGGCAATGAGCAGTTCTTC. It specifies CASSSDGGLAEGNEQFF.